A single sample is the source of the 2 T cell receptor beta chains below, sequenced in a study of identical twins. TCRdb re-derived calls from the 5' RACE reads in MiXCR, one entry per CDR3 protein. In the table there are a few hundred thousand distinct CDR3 sequences, roughly a tenth of which are singletons. The source material was memory T cells sorted from blood. These receptors all stem from a man in his fifties in good health.

The rearrangement uses TRBV20-1 and TRBJ2-1, with TRBD1 as a possible D gene (5 bases). Germline lookup yields CDR1 DFQATT and CDR2 SNEGSKA (reference sequence). V lost 6 bases to trimming and J lost 8 bases, with 20 bases between them. CDR3 length equals 14 residues. The DNA for the CDR3 is TGCAGTGCCCCGAGACAGATAGGGTTGGATGAGCAGTTCTTC. The encoded protein is CSAPRQIGLDEQFF.

This clonotype turned up a few times. The chain couples TRBV5-4 to TRBJ2-5; D is perhaps TRBD1 (5 bases). The ends were cut back, 0 bases at V and 2 bases at J, with 8 bases in the middle. The CDR3 has 14 residues. Germline assignment: CDR1 SGHNT and CDR2 YYREEE (reference sequence). CDR3 sequence: CASSLAREQETQYF. In DNA, the CDR3 is TGTGCCAGCAGCTTGGCCAGGGAACAAGAGACCCAGTACTTC. The whole variable domain, filled in from reference TRBV5-4 and TRBJ2-5, reads ETGVTQSPTHLIKTRGQQVTLRCSSQSGHNTVSWYQQALGQGPQFIFQYYREEENGRGNFPPRFSGLQFPNYSSELNVNALELDDSALYLCASSLAREQETQYFGPGTRLLVL.